This T cell receptor beta chain stems from a study of blood T cell repertoires in COVID-19. This CDR3 has 12 amino acids. V dropped 5 bases and J dropped 6 bases, with 11 bases sitting between them. Germline-derived CDR1 and CDR2 are LNHDA and SQIVND (reference sequence). Per the original data handling: Scientists estimated how many nucleated cells there were by amplifying reference gene primers. This table comes from immunoSEQ multiplex PCR, and its TCRdb copy is limited to in-frame clones, with some not included. V and J calls and clone size are as listed in that table; D and trimming were resolved from the DNA. This table has just over 200,000 clones, about nine tenths appearing once.

Sequencing input: peripheral blood. The V and J genes are TRBV19 and TRBJ2-7, with D maybe TRBD1 (6 bases). The receptor's source is a man older than 75 with acute or convalescent COVID-19. This CDR3 reads CASSVQGREQYF. CDR3 nucleotide sequence: TGTGCCAGTAGTGTACAGGGTCGCGAGCAGTACTTC.